This TCR beta chain was recovered during a study of blood T cell repertoires in COVID-19. In the authors' methods: Reference gene primer amplification yielded estimated nucleated cell counts. The repertoire was sequenced with immunoSEQ multiplex PCR; TCRdb's copy has only in-frame clones and lacks some. V, J and clone size are taken as reported in that table, and D and trimming were inferred from the DNA itself. The table shows some 220,000 clones, with approximately 87% occurring only once. This CDR3 comprises 14 residues. V shed 4 bases, J shed 4 bases, and the junction held 0 bases outside the gene matches. Germline CDR1 SGHKS, CDR2 YYEKEE (reference sequence).

This chain joins TRBV5-5 and TRBJ2-2; 11 nucleotides align to TRBD1. The sequenced sample was PBMCs or T cells enriched from blood (not recorded which). The TCR comes from a woman between 45 and 60 years old in a cohort exposed to, infected with or recovered from COVID-19 (not recorded which). The CDR3 nucleotides read TGTGCCAGCAGCGGGACAGGGGGCACCGGGGAGCTGTTTTTT. This sequence encodes CASSGTGGTGELFF.